This paragraph covers one T cell receptor (beta chain) sequence. Its antigen is not known. This specimen comes from a study of OX40 agonist ivuxolimab in advanced cancers. Study outcomes and limitations: Expanded clones were, on average, more numerous among CD8+ T cells than CD4+.

Sequencing was performed with immunoSEQ multiplex PCR; in TCRdb, only in-frame clones are kept and a portion is missing. There are around 20,000 clones in the sample; approximately 86% occur only once, and roughly 16% lies in the top ten. The TCR sequence derives from an adult with an advanced solid tumor such as melanoma, head and neck, liver or kidney cancer. Sequenced material: CD4+ or CD8+ T cells sorted from blood, taken in a trial of the OX40 agonist ivuxolimab.

For the CDR3, the DNA is TGTGCCAGCAGCTCAATAGATAGGTGGCAGGGACAAGAGACCCAGTACTTC. As protein: CASSSIDRWQGQETQYF. The chain employs TRBV11-3 and TRBJ2-5, with D perhaps matching TRBD1 (5 bases). CDR1 is SGHNT and CDR2 is YENEEA in the germline V gene. This CDR3 is 17 amino acids long. V lost 4 bases to trimming and J lost 2 bases, with 20 bases between them.